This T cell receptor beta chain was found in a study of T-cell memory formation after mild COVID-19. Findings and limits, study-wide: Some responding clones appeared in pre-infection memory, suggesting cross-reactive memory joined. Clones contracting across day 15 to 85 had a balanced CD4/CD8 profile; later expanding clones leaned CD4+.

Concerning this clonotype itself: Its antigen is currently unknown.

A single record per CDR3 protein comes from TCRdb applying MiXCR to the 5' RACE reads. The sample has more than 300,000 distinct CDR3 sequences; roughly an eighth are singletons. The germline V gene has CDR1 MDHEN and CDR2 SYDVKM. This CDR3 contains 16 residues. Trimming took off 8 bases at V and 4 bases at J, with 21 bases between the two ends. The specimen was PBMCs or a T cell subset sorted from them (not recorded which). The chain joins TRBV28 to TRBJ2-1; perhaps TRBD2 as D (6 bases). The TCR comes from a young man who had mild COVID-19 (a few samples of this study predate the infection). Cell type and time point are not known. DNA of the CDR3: TGTGCCAGCTTCTATACCGGGACTCCGATTTACAATGAGCAGTTCTTC. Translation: CASFYTGTPIYNEQFF.